This entry is about one T cell receptor beta chain. This clone has just a few counts. No antigen is known for it. One base away there is no much larger clone; base qualities are not given. Counted from cysteine to phenylalanine, this CDR3 has 17 amino acids. Of all the DNA, just the CDR3 is kept, 51 bases in frame from base 1. The germline V gene encodes CDR1 MGHRA and CDR2 YSYEKL. Compared with germline, V lacks 3 bases and J lacks 6 bases; bases without a gene match: 10. TCRbeta CDR3 regions were amplified from genomic DNA by means of the immunoSEQ Assay, a bias-controlled multiplex PCR. For the original study's pipeline: Within the assay, amplification of reference gene primers was used to estimate how many nucleated cells each sample contained. To quantify the absolute abundance of each unique TCRbeta CDR3 rearrangement, sequence reads were collapsed and filtered. For each sample, productive Simpson clonality was calculated as the square root of Simpson's diversity index across productive rearrangements. This immuneACCESS table, as held by TCRdb, lists in-frame sequences with V and J called but not all clones. Of the missing ones, under half trace to an unresolved V gene in checked studies; the others have no known cause. V and J calls plus clone size are reproduced from that table; the DNA served to infer D and trimming. The sample data list 70,000 to 80,000 clones, and 82% of these were observed just once. The top ten clones comprise roughly 13% of the sample.

Whole blood was collected in K2EDTA tubes by collaborating institutions according to the institutions' own protocols. For TCRbeta analysis, collaborators shipped samples as frozen whole blood, isolated PBMCs, or DNA extracted from either of those sample types. This sample stems from a study of blood T cell repertoires in COVID-19 (dated by TCRdb to the early 2020s). For context, the study as a whole: Samples covering the acute and convalescent phases of COVID-19 were provided by collaborators in the United States, Italy and Spain. The prospective study material was composed of cDNA or gDNA derived from T cells, B-cell-depleted T cells, or PBMCs. The dataset comprised deeply sampled blood TCRbeta repertoires from subjects exposed to, actively infected with, or recovered from COVID-19. The repertoires were released in a freely available public database meant as a resource for research on the immune response to SARS-CoV-2. Samples came from the ongoing ImmuneRACE study (first 160 participants) plus 1,254 subjects from 6 global collaborators. A de-identified subject ID, COVID-19 status, age in years and sex were almost always included in the sample metadata. Where available, HLA class I and class II types were obtained from metadata supplied by the sample provider rather than from assay-based typing.

Overall results and qualifications from the work: How much clinical and demographic metadata was included differed by source and by participant, and the metadata was provided uncurated.

The V and J segments used are TRBV4-1 and TRBJ2-3; TRBD2 agrees with 12 junctional bases. The clonotype comes from a woman older than 75 with acute or convalescent COVID-19. Material: peripheral blood. The CDR3 sequence is CASSHAASGRAWDTQYF. The DNA is TGCGCCAGCAGCCACGCCGCTAGCGGGAGGGCCTGGGATACGCAGTATTTT.